The subject of this entry is one T cell receptor beta chain. There are 15 residues in the CDR3. Germline assignment: CDR1 KGHSH and CDR2 LQKENI. V lost 2 bases and J 0 bases, leaving 10 bases between the germline ends. TCRdb recomputed calls from the 5' RACE reads with MiXCR, one row per CDR3 protein. Of 460,000 or so distinct CDR3 sequences listed, around 14% are singletons. The sample is drawn from a study of identical twins. This sample was shared with a second study, whose subject was yellow fever vaccine responses in identical twins.

The V and J genes are TRBV18 and TRBJ2-5; unclear D gene. The source of this sequence is a woman younger than 30 in good health. Sequenced: CD4+ T cells sorted from blood. CDR3 DNA: TGTGCCAGCTCACCAGACCGAACCGACCAAGAGACCCAGTACTTC. Protein: CASSPDRTDQETQYF.